Presented here are 31 T cell receptor beta chains from one specimen sequenced in a study of blood T cell repertoires in COVID-19. Using immunoSEQ multiplex PCR, the repertoire was profiled, and TCRdb retains in-frame clones only, with some absent. Of around 210,000 clones listed, roughly 85% are singletons. Sequencing input: peripheral blood. These receptors all stem from a man aged 45-65 years with COVID-19, enrolled during active disease.

J is TRBJ2-1 and V is TRBV6-5, with 9 bases lining up with TRBD1. Trimming at V came to 6 bases and at J to 7 bases, leaving 7 bases not matched to a gene. CDR3 size: 14 residues. Germline-derived CDR1 and CDR2 are MNHEY and SVGAGI. CDR3 in amino acids: CASRNRGLVNEQFF. CDR3 nucleotides: TGTGCCAGCAGAAACAGGGGGCTTGTGAATGAGCAGTTCTTC.

CDR3 protein: CSVESEPLYNEQFF. As DNA, the CDR3 is TGCAGCGTTGAAAGCGAGCCCCTATACAATGAGCAGTTCTTC. The genes are TRBV29-1 and TRBJ2-1, with D uncertain. Germline V lookup: CDR1 SQVTM, CDR2 ANQGSEA. The CDR3 covers 14 residues. Trimming pared 2 bases from V and 4 bases from J, leaving 12 bases between.

The rearrangement joins TRBV24-1 to TRBJ2-5, with 7 bases identical to TRBD1. The CDR3 loop spans 12 amino acids. Unmatched junction bases numbered 0, after V lost 5 bases and J lost 4 bases. Germline values: CDR1 KGHDR, CDR2 SFDVKD. CDR3 coding DNA: TGTGCCACCAGTGGGGACAGAGAGACCCAGTACTTC. It codes for CATSGDRETQYF.

The V call is TRBV7-3, the J call TRBJ2-5, with 8 positions matching TRBD2. Losses at the gene ends were 5 bases for V and 5 bases for J; bases not matched to a gene: 7. Germline CDR1 is SGHTA and CDR2 is FQGTGA. The CDR3 contains 14 residues. CDR3 in amino acids: CASSPGGAGETQYF. DNA of the CDR3: TGTGCCAGCAGCCCCGGGGGGGCGGGGGAGACCCAGTACTTC.

The rearrangement links TRBV28 to TRBJ1-5; maybe TRBD1 (5 bases). The CDR3 totals 15 residues. V was clipped by 3 bases and J by 4 bases, with 13 bases between them. Germline assignment: CDR1 MDHEN and CDR2 SYDVKM. CDR3 in DNA: TGTGCCAGCAGTTTCAGGGTCTTAGGGAATCAGCCCCAGCATTTT. The encoded protein is CASSFRVLGNQPQHF.

The chain joins TRBV24-1 to TRBJ2-3; unclear D gene. The V end was cut by 1 base, the J end by 8 bases, with 6 bases between. The germline CDR1 and CDR2 sequences are KGHDR and SFDVKD. The CDR3 consists of 12 residues. This CDR3 is CATSDFGGTQYF. CDR3 coding DNA: TGTGCCACCAGTGATTTCGGTGGTACGCAGTATTTT.

The rearrangement links TRBV3-1 (or the pseudogene TRBV3-2) to TRBJ2-5, with 11 positions matching TRBD1. V trimming: 0 bases; J trimming: 5 bases; junction bases outside the gene matches: 5. Germline CDR1 LGHDT, CDR2 YNNKEL (reference sequence). CDR3 length: 16 amino acids. CDR3 DNA sequence: TGTGCCAGCAGCCAAGATTGGACAGGGGGCTCGGAGACCCAGTACTTC. Translated: CASSQDWTGGSETQYF.

The chain employs TRBV20-1 and TRBJ2-7, with D uncertain. In germline, CDR1 is DFQATT, CDR2 SNEGSKA (reference sequence). The length of the CDR3 is 10 residues. The V and J ends lost 2 bases and 5 bases respectively, with 4 bases between them. The DNA of the CDR3 is TGCAGTGCTAGACTTGACGAGCAGTACTTC. As protein: CSARLDEQYF.

The genes are TRBV4-1 and TRBJ2-7; D not certain. V lost 0 bases and J lost 0, with 6 bases in between. The CDR3 has 14 amino acids. Per germline, CDR1 MGHRA and CDR2 YSYEKL. The CDR3 sequence is CASSQEHNSYEQYF. In nucleotides, the CDR3 is TGCGCCAGCAGCCAAGAACACAACTCCTACGAGCAGTACTTC.

This chain joins TRBV7-2 and TRBJ2-3; D is possibly TRBD2 (7 bases). Trimming pared 2 bases from V and 2 bases from J, leaving 11 bases between. Germline V gives CDR1 SGHTA, CDR2 FQGNSA. The CDR3 spans 15 residues. CDR3 loop: CASSLSAGATDTQYF. In nucleotides, the CDR3 is TGTGCCAGCAGCTTATCGGCGGGGGCCACAGATACGCAGTATTTT.

This chain connects TRBV5-1 to TRBJ1-4, with D hard to call. V was shortened by 0 bases and J by 6 bases, with 12 bases between the two germline ends. The V gene's germline CDR1 is SGHRS and CDR2 YFSETQ. The CDR3 sequence is 15 residues long. DNA of the CDR3: TGCGCCAGCAGCTTGGCGGGAGGGAGCTATGAAAAACTGTTTTTT. This encodes CASSLAGGSYEKLFF. Based on the CDR3 plus reference TRBV5-1 and TRBJ1-4, the full variable domain is KAGVTQTPRYLIKTRGQQVTLSCSPISGHRSVSWYQQTPGQGLQFLFEYFSETQRNKGNFPGRFSGRQFSNSRSEMNVSTLELGDSALYLCASSLAGGSYEKLFFGSGTQLSVL.

The rearrangement uses TRBV6-5 and TRBJ2-3; maybe TRBD2 (6 bases). Trimming stripped 0 bases from V and 3 bases from J, with 13 bases between. This CDR3 contains 16 residues. The germline CDR1 and CDR2 sequences are MNHEY and SVGAGI. For the CDR3, the DNA is TGTGCCAGCAGTTACTCTCGGGGCGGGACGACAGATACGCAGTATTTT. Its protein is CASSYSRGGTTDTQYF.

This rearrangement joins TRBV7-2 to TRBJ1-2; D is unclear. CDR3 length equals 13 residues. In germline, CDR1 is SGHTA, CDR2 FQGNSA. Trimming cost V 0 bases and J 7 bases, with 9 bases left between them. The CDR3 nucleotides read TGTGCCAGCAGCTTAGCGCGGGAAGGTGGCTACACCTTC. It encodes CASSLAREGGYTF.

V is TRBV12-2 and J is TRBJ2-7; the DNA was not used to check the table's D call, TRBD2. TRBV12-2 has pseudogene status. This CDR3 spans 17 amino acids. The CDR3 sequence: CASRLSSGLTPSYEQYF. CDR3 bases: TGTGCAAGTCGCTTATCTAGCGGGCTCACTCCGTCCTACGAGCAGTACTTC.

The V and J genes are TRBV6-4 and TRBJ1-3; tentative D call: TRBD1 (5 bases). The CDR3 runs 16 residues. The V gene's germline CDR1 is MRHNA and CDR2 SNTAGT. V was shortened by 3 bases and J by 0 bases, with 12 bases between the two germline ends. The CDR3 sequence: CASSERDGSSGNTIYF. Written as DNA, the CDR3 is TGTGCCAGCAGTGAACGGGACGGGAGCTCTGGAAACACCATATATTTT.

This sequence joins TRBV3-1 (or the pseudogene TRBV3-2) and TRBJ2-5; tentative D call: TRBD2 (5 bases). V lost 0 bases, J lost 3 bases, and 11 bases lay in between. Germline lookup yields CDR1 LGHDT and CDR2 YNNKEL (reference sequence). The CDR3 loop spans 15 amino acids. CDR3 loop: CASSQDLRAEETQYF. CDR3 coding DNA: TGTGCCAGCAGCCAAGATTTGAGGGCCGAAGAGACCCAGTACTTC.

The rearrangement uses TRBV5-3 and TRBJ1-5; the D gene is possibly TRBD1 (5 bases). TRBV5-3 is an open reading frame, and its role is uncertain. The CDR3 consists of 16 residues. Trimming pared 4 bases from V and 3 bases from J, leaving 17 bases between. CDR3 sequence: CARSGIQQAFNQPQHF. CDR3 nucleotides: TGTGCCAGAAGCGGAATCCAACAGGCGTTCAATCAGCCCCAGCATTTT.

This clone was recorded only once. The chain recombines TRBV5-1 with TRBJ2-2; 9 bases map to TRBD2. CDR3 length: 16 residues. The germline V gene has CDR1 SGHRS and CDR2 YFSETQ. With V trimmed by 2 bases and J by 2 bases, 4 bases remained unmatched. CDR3 loop: CASSLIAGANTGELFF. The CDR3 coding sequence is TGCGCCAGCAGCTTAATAGCGGGGGCAAACACCGGGGAGCTGTTTTTT.

The chain joins TRBV28 to TRBJ2-7; 11 bases are a match to TRBD1. The CDR3 is 16 residues long. V lost 5 bases and J lost 3; bases outside the gene matches: 9. In germline, CDR1 is MDHEN, CDR2 SYDVKM. This CDR3 is CASSQGQGALVYEQYF. As DNA, the CDR3 is TGTGCCAGCAGTCAAGGACAGGGGGCGCTAGTCTACGAGCAGTACTTC.

The rearrangement links TRBV7-2 to TRBJ2-5, with TRBD1 identical over 8 bases. The CDR3 sequence is 15 residues long. Trimming took 7 bases from V and 5 from J; bases not matched to a gene: 12. Germline CDR1 SGHTA, CDR2 FQGNSA. In DNA, the CDR3 is TGTGCCAGCAACTGGACCAGGGGGCCGGGGGAGACCCAGTACTTC. This codes for CASNWTRGPGETQYF.

This chain links TRBV7-8 with TRBJ2-1; 13 nucleotides agree with TRBD2. This CDR3 contains 18 residues. CDR1 and CDR2 (germline): SGHVS, FQNEAQ. With V trimmed by 3 bases and J by 6 bases, 11 bases remained unmatched. CDR3 in amino acids: CASSFGLAGVPHANEQFF. In DNA form, the CDR3 reads TGTGCCAGCAGCTTCGGACTAGCGGGGGTCCCCCACGCCAATGAGCAGTTCTTC.

The chain carries TRBV30 and TRBJ1-6; D not certain. The CDR3 sequence is 16 residues long. Germline lookup yields CDR1 GTSNPN and CDR2 SVGIG (reference sequence). Trimming left V 4 bases short and J 0 bases short, with 13 bases between. CDR3 DNA: TGTGCCTGGAACCCGGTCTTAAGCTCCTATAATTCACCCCTCCACTTT. Residues: CAWNPVLSSYNSPLHF.

The gene calls are TRBV6-6 and TRBJ1-2, with 7 bases that match TRBD1. The CDR3 consists of 16 residues. CDR1 and CDR2 from the germline V gene are MNHNY and SVGAGI (reference sequence). Unmatched junction bases numbered 11, after V lost 5 bases and J lost 2 bases. The chain's CDR3 is CASSPRQGSYNYGYTF. CDR3 nucleotide sequence: TGTGCCAGCAGTCCCCGACAGGGCTCCTACAACTATGGCTACACCTTC.

The V call is TRBV3-1 (or the pseudogene TRBV3-2), the J call TRBJ1-1; D gene unclear. This CDR3 region has 15 residues. Germline V lookup: CDR1 LGHDT, CDR2 YNNKEL (reference sequence). Trimming took off 4 bases at V and 4 bases at J, with 16 bases between the two ends. The CDR3 DNA reads TGTGCCAGCAGCCCAAGTCGGGAAGTGGGCACTGAAGCTTTCTTT. Its translation: CASSPSREVGTEAFF.

The CDR3 region has the DNA TGTGCCAGCAGTTTAACGGGGTCCACCGCAGGGACCCAGTACTTC. Its translation: CASSLTGSTAGTQYF. This chain connects TRBV28 to TRBJ2-5, with D maybe TRBD2 (5 bases). V lost 2 bases and J 7 bases, leaving 17 bases between the germline ends. CDR3 length: 15 amino acids. Per the germline V gene, CDR1 is MDHEN and CDR2 is SYDVKM.

The chain carries TRBV18 and TRBJ1-6; TRBD1 agrees at 9 bases. V lost 2 bases and J lost 10; bases outside the gene matches: 6. The CDR3 has 15 amino acids. CDR1 and CDR2 from the germline V gene are KGHSH and LQKENI. The CDR3 loop reads CASSPRGQGGSPLHF. CDR3 in DNA: TGTGCCAGCTCACCAAGGGGACAGGGTGGATCACCCCTCCACTTT. Combining the CDR3 with reference TRBV18 and TRBJ1-6 gives the whole variable domain NAGVMQNPRHLVRRRGQEARLRCSPMKGHSHVYWYRQLPEEGLKFMVYLQKENIIDESGMPKERFSAEFPKEGPSILRIQQVVRGDSAAYFCASSPRGQGGSPLHFGNGTRLTVT.

V gene TRBV6-5 combines with J gene TRBJ2-4, with TRBD2 as a possible D gene (7 bases). The CDR3 consists of 11 residues. In germline, CDR1 is MNHEY, CDR2 SVGAGI. Trimming removed 5 bases from V and 14 bases from J, with 13 bases in between. CDR3 region: CASSLGGGEYF. CDR3 DNA: TGTGCCAGCAGTCTAGGGGGGGGCGAGTACTTC.

The genes are TRBV27 and TRBJ2-2, with a tentative D call TRBD2 (5 bases). Germline V gene sequence: CDR1 MNHEY, CDR2 SMNVEV (reference sequence). This CDR3 is built from 15 residues. V lost 2 bases and J 6 bases, leaving 13 bases between the germline ends. DNA for the CDR3: TGTGCCAGCAGTTTAACCCTTACTAGAGCCGGGGAGCTGTTTTTT. It is translated as CASSLTLTRAGELFF.

V usage is TRBV5-1 and J usage is TRBJ2-5; D remains ambiguous. The CDR3 totals 12 residues. V was shortened by 3 bases and J by 0 bases, with 3 bases between the two germline ends. Germline lookup yields CDR1 SGHRS and CDR2 YFSETQ. CDR3 in amino acids: CASSSNQETQYF. In nucleotides, the CDR3 is TGCGCCAGCAGCTCCAACCAAGAGACCCAGTACTTC.

The chain combines TRBV6-5 with TRBJ2-7, with unresolved D. The CDR3 is 12 amino acids. Trimming pared 2 bases from V and 4 bases from J, leaving 6 bases between. The germline V gene encodes CDR1 MNHEY and CDR2 SVGAGI. CDR3 region: CASSYAGYEQYF. DNA of the CDR3: TGTGCCAGCAGTTACGCCGGGTACGAGCAGTACTTC.

The J gene is TRBJ2-3, the V gene TRBV11-2; the D gene is possibly TRBD2 (5 bases). CDR1 and CDR2 (germline): SGHAT, FQNNGV. The germline V and J ends were trimmed by 5 bases and 5 bases, with 14 bases remaining between them. The CDR3 totals 14 residues. The CDR3 region has the DNA TGTGCCAGCAGCAGCCGGGCCGGAGGAGATACGCAGTATTTT. As protein: CASSSRAGGDTQYF. Using reference TRBV11-2 and TRBJ2-3 for the parts outside the CDR3, the full variable domain is EAGVAQSPRYKIIEKRQSVAFWCNPISGHATLYWYQQILGQGPKLLIQFQNNGVVDDSQLPKDRFSAERLKGVDSTLKIQPAKLEDSAVYLCASSSRAGGDTQYFGPGTRLTVL.